This T cell receptor beta chain is drawn from a study of shared clonotypes between healthy human individuals. The CDR3 consists of 13 residues. Germline V gives CDR1 SGHNT, CDR2 YENEEA. V gave up 5 bases and J gave up 5 bases, with 12 bases separating them. Of note for this clone: Its antigen is still unknown.

General study points: The small donor group covered limited genetic and exposure diversity.

Genomic DNA per cell subset filled all wells of several immunoSEQ plates. As originally analysed: For the immunoSEQ data, sequences were junction-only without quality scores, so filtering differed. Produced via immunoSEQ multiplex PCR; TCRdb's table is partial and in-frame only. The V and J calls and clone size were taken over from that table, and D and trimming were inferred from the DNA. The repertoire holds 1.5 million to 2.5 million clones, with approximately 94% as singletons. Selected positively for CCR7 and CD45RO-negative, naive CD8 cells excluded terminally differentiated effector memory CD45RA+ cells.

The sequenced sample was naive CD8+ T cells sorted from blood. The sequence derives from a man between 18 and 29 years old in good health. This sequence joins TRBV11-3 and TRBJ1-2, with D uncertain. The CDR3 nucleotides read TGTGCCAGCAGCCTGACGAACGGGTATGGCTACACCTTC. It translates to CASSLTNGYGYTF. Full variable domain (remainder filled in from reference TRBV11-3 and TRBJ1-2): EAGVVQSPRYKIIEKKQPVAFWCNPISGHNTLYWYLQNLGQGPELLIRYENEEAVDDSQLPKDRFSAERLKGVDSTLKIQPAELGDSAVYLCASSLTNGYGYTFGSGTRLTVV.